Each of the 21 T cell receptor beta chains below was sequenced from the same sample in a study of T cells in Graves' hyperthyroidism and ophthalmopathy. Amplification of TCR beta CDR3 regions used RNA as the template. When the TCR CDR3 underwent first-round RT-PCR, the HTBI primer set was used. TCRdb processed the multiplex PCR reads anew with MiXCR; each CDR3 protein has one entry. The sample shows some 740,000 distinct CDR3 sequences, 11% to 15% of them seen only once. The sequenced material came from blood. These receptors all stem from a woman aged 18-29 years with Graves' hyperthyroidism.

This clonotype was seen many times. The chain joins TRBV12-3 or TRBV12-4 to TRBJ2-1, with D possibly TRBD1 on 5 matching bases. The V gene lost 7 bases and the J gene lost 0 bases, with 13 bases spanning the gap. CDR3 length: 15 amino acids. This CDR3 is CASNHRRLSYNEQFF. The CDR3 DNA reads TGTGCCAGCAATCACAGGAGACTCTCCTACAATGAGCAGTTCTTC.

This clonotype showed up just a few times. The chain joins TRBV9 to TRBJ2-7, with D possibly being TRBD1 or TRBD2 (5 bases each). The CDR3 is made up of 14 amino acids. Per germline, CDR1 SGDLS and CDR2 YYNGEE. The V gene lost 3 bases and the J gene lost 2 bases, with 12 bases spanning the gap. CDR3 coding DNA: TGTGCCAGCAGCGCTTGGGACGGAGCCTACGAGCAGTACTTC. Its translation: CASSAWDGAYEQYF. Using reference TRBV9 and TRBJ2-7 for the parts outside the CDR3, the full variable domain is DSGVTQTPKHLITATGQRVTLRCSPRSGDLSVYWYQQSLDQGLQFLIQYYNGEERAKGNILERFSAQQFPDLHSELNLSSLELGDSALYFCASSAWDGAYEQYFGPGTRLTVT.

This chain links TRBV7-9 with TRBJ1-2, with D hard to call. Trimming left V 2 bases short and J 0 bases short, with 10 bases between. This CDR3 is 15 amino acids long. CDR1 and CDR2 from the germline V gene are SEHNR and FQNEAQ (reference sequence). The CDR3 region is CASSLSVHSNYGYTF. In DNA, the CDR3 is TGTGCCAGCAGCTTATCGGTCCATTCTAACTATGGCTACACCTTC.

This clonotype showed up many times. J is TRBJ2-1 and V is TRBV20-1; TRBD2 agrees at 7 bases. V was clipped by 3 bases and J by 2 bases; unmatched bases: 4. The germline gives CDR1 DFQATT, CDR2 SNEGSKA (reference sequence). CDR3 size: 14 residues. CDR3 bases: TGCAGTGCTAGTCCTAGCGGACCCTACAATGAGCAGTTCTTC. It codes for CSASPSGPYNEQFF.

This clonotype was counted at least ten times. The chain combines TRBV28 with TRBJ1-5, with no clear D. Germline CDR1 and CDR2: MDHEN and SYDVKM. V dropped 3 bases and J dropped 4 bases, with 10 bases sitting between them. CDR3 length: 14 residues. CDR3 nucleotides: TGTGCCAGCAGTTTGTTGGGGATAAATCAGCCCCAGCATTTT. It specifies CASSLLGINQPQHF.

This clonotype has at least ten counts. V is TRBV7-9 and J is TRBJ2-5; D not resolved. The CDR3 sequence is 11 residues long. Germline V gene data show CDR1 as SEHNR and CDR2 as FQNEAQ (reference sequence). V lost 3 bases to trimming and J lost 5 bases, with 4 bases between them. CDR3 residues: CASSLDETQYF. CDR3 nucleotide sequence: TGTGCCAGCAGCTTGGATGAGACCCAGTACTTC.

This clonotype was counted ten times or more. J is TRBJ2-7 and V is TRBV12-3 or TRBV12-4, with 10 nucleotides matching TRBD2. The CDR3 spans 15 residues. The junction had 5 bases not matched to a gene; V was cut back by 6 bases and J by 0 bases. This chain's CDR3 is CASRGTSGDSYEQYF. CDR3 coding DNA: TGTGCCAGCAGGGGAACTAGCGGGGACTCCTACGAGCAGTACTTC.

This clonotype was observed at least ten times. The chain recombines TRBV20-1 with TRBJ2-7, with 12 bases that match TRBD2. The length of the CDR3 is 14 residues. After removal of 1 base from V and 5 bases from J, the junction contained 3 bases not matched to a gene. Germline lookup yields CDR1 DFQATT and CDR2 SNEGSKA (reference sequence). The CDR3 DNA sequence: TGCAGTGCTAGAGGACTAGCGGGAGAACACGAGCAGTACTTC. Protein sequence: CSARGLAGEHEQYF.

This clonotype was observed many times. This CDR3 is CASSRDRAEQFF. CDR3 sequence (DNA): TGTGCCAGCAGCCGAGACAGGGCTGAGCAGTTCTTC. The rearrangement joins TRBV7-9 to TRBJ2-1; 7 nucleotides line up with TRBD1. CDR3 size: 12 residues. CDR1 and CDR2 from the germline V gene are SEHNR and FQNEAQ (reference sequence). Trimming removed 5 bases from V and 9 bases from J; junction bases left unmatched: 4.

The V and J genes are TRBV11-2 and TRBJ1-1; tentatively, D is TRBD1 (6 bases). From germline, CDR1 is SGHAT and CDR2 FQNNGV. The CDR3 has 15 amino acids. Trimming left V 5 bases short and J 4 bases short, with 17 bases between. The CDR3 spells CASSPLTGTSTEAFF. The CDR3 nucleotides read TGTGCCAGCAGCCCCCTCACCGGGACAAGCACTGAAGCTTTCTTT.

With regard to this clonotype: A junction boundary mismatches the germline segment, possibly from a read error. The rearrangement joins TRBV11-2 to TRBJ1-1; D unresolved. CDR1 and CDR2 from the germline V gene are SGHAT and FQNNGV. The CDR3 has 14 amino acids. The CDR3: CASSTDIMNTGAFF. As DNA, the CDR3 is TGTGCCAGCAGCACCGACATAATGAACACTGGAGCTTTCTTT.

This clonotype was detected only a few times. The V call is TRBV5-5, the J call TRBJ2-7; 11 nucleotides line up with TRBD2. V was pared by 8 bases and J by 3 bases, with 10 bases of the junction left unmatched. Germline V CDR1 and CDR2: SGHKS, YYEKEE (reference sequence). CDR3 length: 15 amino acids. The CDR3 DNA sequence: TGTGCCAGTAGCGCGGCCGGGACTAGCGGCTACGAGCAGTACTTC. As protein: CASSAAGTSGYEQYF.

This clonotype was recorded many times. The gene calls are TRBV12-3 or TRBV12-4 and TRBJ1-6, with D possibly matching TRBD1 (6 bases). The CDR3 is made up of 17 amino acids. V lost 4 bases and J lost 5, with 18 bases in between. The chain's CDR3 is CASSYSDRRTHNSPLHF. CDR3 coding DNA: TGTGCCAGCAGTTACTCGGACAGAAGGACCCATAATTCACCCCTCCACTTT.

The gene calls are TRBV28 and TRBJ1-5, with D hard to call. V was pared by 5 bases and J by 9 bases, with 14 bases between. In germline, CDR1 is MDHEN, CDR2 SYDVKM. This CDR3 is 13 amino acids long. CDR3 protein: CASSVEFPRPQHF. The CDR3 coding sequence is TGTGCCAGCAGTGTAGAGTTTCCTCGGCCCCAGCATTTT.

A few counts support this clonotype. This rearrangement joins TRBV4-1 to TRBJ1-1; 7 bases match TRBD1. CDR1 MGHRA and CDR2 YSYEKL come from the germline V gene. The CDR3 covers 16 residues. V trimming: 2 bases; J trimming: 1 base; junction bases outside the gene matches: 7. Written as DNA, the CDR3 is TGCGCCAGCAGCCAAAGGACAGGAAAAACGAACACTGAAGCTTTCTTT. This translates into CASSQRTGKTNTEAFF.

This clonotype showed up many times. The chain is built from TRBV20-1 and TRBJ2-1; D remains ambiguous. Germline values: CDR1 DFQATT, CDR2 SNEGSKA (reference sequence). Trimming cost V 5 bases and J 6 bases, with 20 bases left between them. There are 15 residues in the CDR3. The CDR3 loop reads CSAGPTPRVLNEQFF. CDR3 in DNA: TGCAGTGCTGGCCCGACCCCCAGAGTTCTCAATGAGCAGTTCTTC.

The V and J genes are TRBV25-1 and TRBJ1-6; 8 nucleotides agree with TRBD1. The CDR3 covers 14 residues. V shed 3 bases, J shed 6 bases, and the junction held 1 base outside the gene matches. Germline V gene sequence: CDR1 MGHDK, CDR2 SYGVNS. This CDR3 reads CASSDDRGNSPLHF. As DNA, the CDR3 is TGTGCCAGCAGTGATGACAGGGGTAATTCACCCCTCCACTTT.

The gene calls are TRBV29-1 and TRBJ2-7; D ambiguous. Germline V CDR1 and CDR2: SQVTM, ANQGSEA. The CDR3 runs to 12 residues. V lost 0 bases and J 6 bases, leaving 9 bases between the germline ends. CDR3 bases: TGCAGCGTTGAAGATGGCGATCGCGAGCAGTACTTC. The encoded protein is CSVEDGDREQYF.

This clonotype was recorded many times. The chain combines TRBV13 with TRBJ2-1, with unresolved D. The CDR3 contains 15 residues. Trimming took off 0 bases at V and 9 bases at J, with 15 bases between the two ends. Germline CDR1 is PRHDT and CDR2 is FYEKMQ (reference sequence). The CDR3, as DNA: TGTGCCAGCAGCTTAGGGTACGCAGAGGTGCGTGAGCAGTTCTTC. Translation: CASSLGYAEVREQFF. Complete variable domain (other parts from reference TRBV13 and TRBJ2-1): AAGVIQSPRHLIKEKRETATLKCYPIPRHDTVYWYQQGPGQDPQFLISFYEKMQSDKGSIPDRFSAQQFSDYHSELNMSSLELGDSALYFCASSLGYAEVREQFFGPGTRLTVL.

This sequence joins TRBV30 and TRBJ2-1; D remains ambiguous. CDR3 length: 14 amino acids. Germline-derived CDR1 and CDR2 are GTSNPN and SVGIG (reference sequence). Trimming took 2 bases from V and 7 from J, leaving 15 bases between them. DNA of the CDR3: TGTGCCTGGAGTCCTGATTCTTACACGAATGAGCAGTTCTTC. The encoded protein is CAWSPDSYTNEQFF.

This sequence joins TRBV6-2 or TRBV6-3 and TRBJ1-1; possibly TRBD1 for D (5 bases). V was clipped by 11 bases and J by 0 bases, with 13 bases between them. The CDR3 is 13 residues long. Germline V CDR1 and CDR2: MNHEY, SVGEGT. This chain's CDR3 is CALDRDVNTEAFF. For the CDR3, the DNA is TGTGCCCTAGATCGGGACGTGAACACTGAAGCTTTCTTT.